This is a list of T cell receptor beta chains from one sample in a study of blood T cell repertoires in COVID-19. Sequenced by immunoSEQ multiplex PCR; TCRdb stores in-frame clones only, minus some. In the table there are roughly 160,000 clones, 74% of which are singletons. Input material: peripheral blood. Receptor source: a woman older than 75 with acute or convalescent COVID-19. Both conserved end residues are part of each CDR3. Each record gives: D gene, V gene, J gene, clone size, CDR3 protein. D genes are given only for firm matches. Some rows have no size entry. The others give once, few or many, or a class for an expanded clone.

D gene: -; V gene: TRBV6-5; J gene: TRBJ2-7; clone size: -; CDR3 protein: CASSPPGHASYEQYF
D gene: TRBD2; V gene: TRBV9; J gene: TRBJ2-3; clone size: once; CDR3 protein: CASSVEPAGEGDTQYF
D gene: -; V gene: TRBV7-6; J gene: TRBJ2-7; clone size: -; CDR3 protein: CASSLGAGPLTYEQYF
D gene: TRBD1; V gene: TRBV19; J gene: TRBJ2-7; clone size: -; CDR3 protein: CASSPQDRGVTYEQYF
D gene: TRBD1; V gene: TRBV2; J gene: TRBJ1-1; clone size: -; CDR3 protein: CASSEGQRENTEAFF
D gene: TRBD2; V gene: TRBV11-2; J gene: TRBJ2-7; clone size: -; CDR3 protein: CASSLGFQRESPYF
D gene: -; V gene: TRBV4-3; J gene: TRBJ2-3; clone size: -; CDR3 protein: CASSGTGDTQYF
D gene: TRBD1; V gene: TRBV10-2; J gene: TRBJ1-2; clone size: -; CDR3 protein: CATRQGANYGYTF
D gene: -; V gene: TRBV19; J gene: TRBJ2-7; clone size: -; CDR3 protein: CASSMMASESYEQYF
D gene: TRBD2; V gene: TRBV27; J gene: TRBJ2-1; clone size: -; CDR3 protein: CASKMAGVVYNEQFF
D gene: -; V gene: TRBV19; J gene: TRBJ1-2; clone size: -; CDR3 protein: CASSIQGPTLYGYTF
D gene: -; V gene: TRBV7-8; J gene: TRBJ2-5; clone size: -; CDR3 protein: CASSLANPNGGETQYF
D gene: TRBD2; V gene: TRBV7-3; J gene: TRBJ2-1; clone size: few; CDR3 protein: CASSLTVASGSHEQFF
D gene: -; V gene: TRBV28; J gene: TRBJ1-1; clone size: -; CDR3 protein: CASSSNTEAFF
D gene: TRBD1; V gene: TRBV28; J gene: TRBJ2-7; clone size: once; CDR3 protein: CASSAGTGGAEQYF
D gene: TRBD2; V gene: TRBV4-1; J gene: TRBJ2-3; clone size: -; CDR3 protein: CASSHRKAGESTDTQYF
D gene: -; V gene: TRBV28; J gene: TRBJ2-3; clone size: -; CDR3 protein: CATRAGPTDTQYF
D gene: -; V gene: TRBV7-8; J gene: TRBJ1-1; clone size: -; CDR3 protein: CASSFPDTGGTEAFF
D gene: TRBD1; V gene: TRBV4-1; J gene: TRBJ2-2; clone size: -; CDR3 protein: CASSQRFRTGGAGELFF
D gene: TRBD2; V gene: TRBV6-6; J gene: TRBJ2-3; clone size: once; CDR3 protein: CASSLTSGTTDTQYF
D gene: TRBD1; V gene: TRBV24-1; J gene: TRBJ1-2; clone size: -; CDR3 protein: CATSDRDRSPYGYTF
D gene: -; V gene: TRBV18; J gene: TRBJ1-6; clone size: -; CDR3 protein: CASSPGGANNSPLHF
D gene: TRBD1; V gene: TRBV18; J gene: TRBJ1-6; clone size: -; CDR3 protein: CASSPGQDSPLHF
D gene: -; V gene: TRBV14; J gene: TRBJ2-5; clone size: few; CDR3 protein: CASSLQTGRRETQYF
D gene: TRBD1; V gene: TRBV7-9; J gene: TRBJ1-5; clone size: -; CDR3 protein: CASSLGEGFGTGNQPQHF
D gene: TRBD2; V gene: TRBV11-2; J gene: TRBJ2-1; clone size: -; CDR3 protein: CASSVGLVNEQFF
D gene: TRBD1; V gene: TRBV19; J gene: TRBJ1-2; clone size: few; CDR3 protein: CATHPPTGISYGYTF
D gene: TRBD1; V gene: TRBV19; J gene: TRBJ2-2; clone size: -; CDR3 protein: CASTSLDRGLTGELFF
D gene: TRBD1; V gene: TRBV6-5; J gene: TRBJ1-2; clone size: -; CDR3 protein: CASSRIQGNYGYTF
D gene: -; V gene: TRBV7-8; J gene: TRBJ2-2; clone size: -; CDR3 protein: CASIGRWVAGELFF
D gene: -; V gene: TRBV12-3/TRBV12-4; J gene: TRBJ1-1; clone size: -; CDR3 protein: CASSFAAATEAFF
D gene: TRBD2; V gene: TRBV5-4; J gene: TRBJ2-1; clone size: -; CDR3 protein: CASSFGLAGEAANNEQFF
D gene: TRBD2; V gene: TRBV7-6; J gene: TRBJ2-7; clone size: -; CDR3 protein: CASSGTSGTYEQYF
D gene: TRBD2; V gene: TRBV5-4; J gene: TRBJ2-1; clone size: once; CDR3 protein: CASSPRTSNEQFF
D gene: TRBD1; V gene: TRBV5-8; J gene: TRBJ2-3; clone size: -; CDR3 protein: CASSWTGGAFAPDTQYF
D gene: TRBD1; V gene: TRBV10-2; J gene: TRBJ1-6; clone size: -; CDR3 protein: CASSVTGGTYNSPLHF
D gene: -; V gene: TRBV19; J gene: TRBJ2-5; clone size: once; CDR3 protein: CASSIQTAQETQYF
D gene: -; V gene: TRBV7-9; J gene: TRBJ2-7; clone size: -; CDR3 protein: CASSLDWYEQYF
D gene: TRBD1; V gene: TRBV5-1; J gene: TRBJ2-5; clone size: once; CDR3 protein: CASSGGTGGYQETQYF
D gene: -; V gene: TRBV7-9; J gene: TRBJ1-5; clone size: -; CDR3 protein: CASSEGSLSNQPQHF
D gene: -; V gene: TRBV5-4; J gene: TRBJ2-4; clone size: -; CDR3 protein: CASSLVQEAGIQYF
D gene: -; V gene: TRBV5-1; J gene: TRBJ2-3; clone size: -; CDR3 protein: CASSLMGGTDTQYF
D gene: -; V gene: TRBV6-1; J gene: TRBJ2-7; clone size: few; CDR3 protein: CATDSGGQGRYEQYF
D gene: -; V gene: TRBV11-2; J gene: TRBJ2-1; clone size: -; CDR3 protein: CASSKRFSYNEQFF
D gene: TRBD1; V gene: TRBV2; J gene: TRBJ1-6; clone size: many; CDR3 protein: CASSERKPGQGTSPLHF
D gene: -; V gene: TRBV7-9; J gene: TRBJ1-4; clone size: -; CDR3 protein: CASSHWDIVEKLFF
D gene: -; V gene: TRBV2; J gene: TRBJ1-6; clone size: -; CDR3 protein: CASLHARGCHF
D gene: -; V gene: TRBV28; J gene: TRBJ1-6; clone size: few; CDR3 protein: CASRVGQSSSSYNSPLHF
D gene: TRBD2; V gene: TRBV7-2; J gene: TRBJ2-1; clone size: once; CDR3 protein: CASAPDSGRAAYNEQFF
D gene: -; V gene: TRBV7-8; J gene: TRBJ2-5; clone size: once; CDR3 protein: CASSLGHQVAETQYF
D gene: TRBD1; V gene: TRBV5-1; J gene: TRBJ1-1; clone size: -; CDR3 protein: CASSLGAGGVAEAFF
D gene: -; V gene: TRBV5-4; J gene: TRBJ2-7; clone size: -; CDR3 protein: CASSLDGYEQYF
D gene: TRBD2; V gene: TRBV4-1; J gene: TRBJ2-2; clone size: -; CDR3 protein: CASSQDWLADHRELFF